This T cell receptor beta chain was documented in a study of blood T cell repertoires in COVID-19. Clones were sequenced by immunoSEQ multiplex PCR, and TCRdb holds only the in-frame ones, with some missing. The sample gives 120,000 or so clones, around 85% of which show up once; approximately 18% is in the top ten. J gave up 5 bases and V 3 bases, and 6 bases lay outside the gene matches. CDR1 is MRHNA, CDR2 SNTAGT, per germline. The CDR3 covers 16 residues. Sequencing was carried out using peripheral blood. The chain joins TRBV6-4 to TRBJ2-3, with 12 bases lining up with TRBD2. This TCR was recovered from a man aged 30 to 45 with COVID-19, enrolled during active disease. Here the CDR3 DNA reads TGTGCCAGCAGTGATCGGACTAGCGGGGTTCAAGATACGCAGTATTTT. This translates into CASSDRTSGVQDTQYF.